This passage covers 17 T cell receptor beta chains from one sample sequenced in a study of T-cell memory formation after mild COVID-19. From the 5' RACE reads, TCRdb called clonotypes with MiXCR, one entry per CDR3 protein. The sample has about 350,000 distinct CDR3 sequences, about 13% seen once; the top ten hold 22%. Input material: PBMCs or a T cell subset sorted from them (not recorded which). The origin of the receptors is a young man who had mild COVID-19 (a few samples of this study predate the infection). Cell type and time point are not known.

This clonotype was recorded only once. The J gene is TRBJ2-3, the V gene TRBV7-2, with D possibly being TRBD2 (6 bases). V gave up 5 bases and J gave up 4 bases, with 19 bases separating them. The CDR3 has 16 amino acids. CDR1 is SGHTA and CDR2 is FQGNSA in the germline V gene. This CDR3 is CASSRTLSGGADTQYF. CDR3 DNA: TGTGCCAGCAGCCGCACCCTAAGCGGAGGGGCAGATACGCAGTATTTT.

This clonotype was counted at least ten times. The chain links TRBV7-6 to TRBJ2-2; D tentatively reads TRBD1 or TRBD2 (5 bases each). CDR3 size: 17 residues. V dropped 0 bases and J dropped 3 bases, with 14 bases sitting between them. Germline V lookup: CDR1 SGHVS, CDR2 FNYEAQ. The CDR3 here is CASSLATSRGDTGELFF. The CDR3 DNA reads as TGTGCCAGCAGCTTAGCTACTAGTAGAGGGGACACCGGGGAGCTGTTTTTT. Variable domain in full (rest from reference TRBV7-6 and TRBJ2-2): GAGVSQSPRYKVTKRGQDVALRCDPISGHVSLYWYRQALGQGPEFLTYFNYEAQQDKSGLPNDRFSAERPEGSISTLTIQRTEQRDSAMYRCASSLATSRGDTGELFFGEGSRLTVL.

The chain joins TRBV10-3 to TRBJ2-7, with 8 positions matching TRBD2. J gave up 3 bases and V 6 bases, and 7 bases lay outside the gene matches. This CDR3 has 14 amino acids. CDR1 is ENHRY and CDR2 is SYGVKD in the germline V gene. The chain's CDR3 is CAIREAGELYEQYF. The CDR3 coding sequence is TGTGCCATCAGGGAAGCGGGGGAGCTCTACGAGCAGTACTTC.

This clonotype has a handful of counts. The chain has TRBV12-3 or TRBV12-4 and TRBJ2-1, with TRBD1 identical over 10 bases. This CDR3 is built from 14 residues. V lost 7 bases to trimming and J lost 4 bases; unmatched junction nucleotides: 4. The CDR3 DNA reads TGTGCCAGCACCCCGGGACAGGGGTACAATGAGCAGTTCTTC. Translating gives CASTPGQGYNEQFF.

The chain couples TRBV5-1 to TRBJ1-1; 7 bases are shared with TRBD1. Germline V gene sequence: CDR1 SGHRS, CDR2 YFSETQ. The CDR3 consists of 15 residues. V lost 4 bases to trimming and J lost 10 bases; unmatched junction nucleotides: 16. The CDR3 DNA follows: TGCGCCAGCAGCCGAATAGGGACAGCGGCGAAAGGAGCTTTCTTT. Its protein is CASSRIGTAAKGAFF.

The gene calls are TRBV6-6 and TRBJ1-2; D may be TRBD1 (5 bases). The CDR3 consists of 13 residues. The germline V and J ends were trimmed by 9 bases and 6 bases, with 17 bases remaining between them. Germline-derived CDR1 and CDR2 are MNHNY and SVGAGI (reference sequence). CDR3 nucleotides: TGTGCCAGTCGTGGGGGTACCTTCGATGGCTACACCTTC. It specifies CASRGGTFDGYTF.

V usage is TRBV7-2 and J usage is TRBJ2-5, with a tentative D call TRBD2 (6 bases). V was shortened by 4 bases and J by 1 base, with 13 bases between the two germline ends. Germline values: CDR1 SGHTA, CDR2 FQGNSA. The CDR3 is 15 amino acids. CDR3 sequence: CASSSPGTLQETQYF. The CDR3 bases are TGTGCCAGCAGCTCCCCCGGGACTCTCCAAGAGACCCAGTACTTC.

This chain uses TRBV5-1 with TRBJ1-2; D remains ambiguous. Trimming took 0 bases from V and 8 from J, leaving 8 bases between them. The CDR3 runs to 12 residues. Germline V CDR1 and CDR2: SGHRS, YFSETQ. This CDR3 is CASSLGQRGYTF. DNA of the CDR3: TGCGCCAGCAGCTTGGGACAAAGAGGCTACACCTTC.

This clonotype was observed many times. This chain uses TRBV4-2 with TRBJ2-1; TRBD1 agrees at 7 bases. V trimming: 1 base; J trimming: 11 bases; junction bases outside the gene matches: 14. Germline V gives CDR1 LGHNA, CDR2 YNFKEQ. The CDR3 loop spans 16 amino acids. CDR3: CASSQVDTINRGKQFF. Here the CDR3 DNA reads TGTGCCAGCAGCCAAGTCGACACTATTAACAGGGGTAAGCAGTTCTTC.

The chain carries TRBV6-5 and TRBJ2-7; D is tentatively TRBD1 or TRBD2 (6 bases each). Trimming pared 0 bases from V and 3 bases from J, leaving 9 bases between. Per the germline V gene, CDR1 is MNHEY and CDR2 is SVGAGI. CDR3 length: 14 amino acids. Here the CDR3 DNA reads TGTGCCAGCAGTTACTCCGGAGGGGGCTACGAGCAGTACTTC. It yields the protein CASSYSGGGYEQYF.

The gene calls are TRBV27 and TRBJ2-7; TRBD1 aligns across 10 bases. V gave up 5 bases and J gave up 4 bases; unmatched junction bases: 5. The CDR3 consists of 14 residues. The germline CDR1 and CDR2 sequences are MNHEY and SMNVEV (reference sequence). The CDR3: CASSAGTGVYEQYF. Here the CDR3 DNA reads TGTGCCAGCAGTGCCGGGACAGGGGTGTACGAGCAGTACTTC.

The chain recombines TRBV27 with TRBJ1-2; 7 bases agree with TRBD1. Germline V gene sequence: CDR1 MNHEY, CDR2 SMNVEV (reference sequence). With 5 bases clipped from V and 4 bases from J, the junction kept 7 bases outside the gene matches. This CDR3 has 14 amino acids. The CDR3 here is CASSLQGRGYGYTF. DNA of the CDR3: TGTGCCAGCAGTCTACAGGGGAGAGGCTATGGCTACACCTTC.

This clonotype was seen a handful of times. The rearrangement uses TRBV19 and TRBJ2-3; 9 bases fit TRBD1. J lost 4 bases, V lost 5 bases, and 7 bases had no gene match. Germline V gene lookup returns CDR1 LNHDA and CDR2 SQIVND (reference sequence). This CDR3 has 15 residues. The CDR3 is CASSSGTGNADTQYF. The CDR3 DNA reads as TGTGCCAGTAGTTCGGGGACAGGGAACGCAGATACGCAGTATTTT.

V gene TRBV7-2 combines with J gene TRBJ2-7; D may correspond to TRBD1 or TRBD2 (5 bases each). The CDR3 extends over 14 amino acids. Germline values: CDR1 SGHTA, CDR2 FQGNSA. V lost 4 bases, J lost 5 bases, and 15 bases lay in between. The chain's CDR3 is CASSSPGRPHEQYF. DNA of the CDR3: TGTGCCAGCAGCTCGCCGGGACGGCCCCACGAGCAGTACTTC.

The chain links TRBV7-9 to TRBJ1-2; the D gene is possibly TRBD1 (6 bases). The germline V gene encodes CDR1 SEHNR and CDR2 FQNEAQ (reference sequence). The V end was cut by 5 bases, the J end by 2 bases, with 15 bases between. The CDR3 extends over 15 amino acids. CDR3 sequence reads: CASSQPGGHNYGYTF. DNA for the CDR3: TGTGCCAGCAGCCAGCCGGGGGGGCACAACTATGGCTACACCTTC.

The V and J genes are TRBV7-2 and TRBJ1-5; D is unresolved. Germline V lookup: CDR1 SGHTA, CDR2 FQGNSA. This CDR3 has 13 residues. V was trimmed by 4 bases and J by 7 bases, leaving 11 bases between them. DNA for the CDR3: TGTGCCAGCAGCTGGGATAGCTCGCAGCCCCAGCATTTT. Residues: CASSWDSSQPQHF.

This clonotype was counted between two and nine times. V gene TRBV20-1 combines with J gene TRBJ2-3, with D perhaps matching TRBD1 (6 bases). The CDR3 extends over 12 amino acids. CDR1 and CDR2 from the germline V gene are DFQATT and SNEGSKA (reference sequence). Trimming pared 8 bases from V and 5 bases from J, leaving 14 bases between. The CDR3: CSWGRVVDTQYF. DNA for the CDR3: TGCAGTTGGGGGCGGGTCGTAGATACGCAGTATTTT.